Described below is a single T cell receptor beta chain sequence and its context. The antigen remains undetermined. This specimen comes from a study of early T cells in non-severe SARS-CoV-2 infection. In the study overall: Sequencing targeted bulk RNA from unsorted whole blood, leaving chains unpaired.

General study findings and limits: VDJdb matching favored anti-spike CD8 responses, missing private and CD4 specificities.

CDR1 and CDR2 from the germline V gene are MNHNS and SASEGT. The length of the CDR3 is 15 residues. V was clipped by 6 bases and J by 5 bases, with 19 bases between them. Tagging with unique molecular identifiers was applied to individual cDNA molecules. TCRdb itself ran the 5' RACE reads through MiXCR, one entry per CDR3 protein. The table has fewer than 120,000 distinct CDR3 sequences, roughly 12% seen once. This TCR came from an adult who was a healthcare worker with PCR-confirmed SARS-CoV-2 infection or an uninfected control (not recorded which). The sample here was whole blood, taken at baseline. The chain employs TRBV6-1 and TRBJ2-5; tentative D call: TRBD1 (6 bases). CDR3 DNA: TGTGCCAGCAGCACCCCGTGGGGGCTCGGGGAGACCCAGTACTTC. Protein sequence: CASSTPWGLGETQYF.